The clone carrying this T cell receptor (beta chain) was recorded at least ten times. Its target is not known. These data originate in a study of CD8 T cells in ankylosing spondylitis. Study-level findings and limits: Matched ankylosing spondylitis synovial fluid reportedly showed significant enrichment of disease-linked clones. Characteristic of ankylosing spondylitis blood, it appeared, was a TCR beta motif comprising eight highly homologous variants.

Making use of molecular barcodes, quantitative 5'-RACE generated TCR beta libraries. TCRdb analysed the 5' RACE reads with MiXCR anew, one entry per CDR3 protein. The sample shows some 250,000 distinct CDR3 sequences, around 10% of them seen only once. Trimming took 5 bases from V and 6 from J, leaving 11 bases between them. The CDR3 is 12 amino acids. The sequenced sample was blood, either unsorted or a sorted T cell fraction (not recorded which). This clonotype was obtained from a male donor with ankylosing spondylitis or in good health (not recorded which). The gene calls are TRBV12-3 or TRBV12-4 and TRBJ2-7; maybe TRBD1 (6 bases). The CDR3 region has the DNA TGTGCCAGCAGTCTCGGGACACGCGAGCAGTACTTC. This translates into CASSLGTREQYF.